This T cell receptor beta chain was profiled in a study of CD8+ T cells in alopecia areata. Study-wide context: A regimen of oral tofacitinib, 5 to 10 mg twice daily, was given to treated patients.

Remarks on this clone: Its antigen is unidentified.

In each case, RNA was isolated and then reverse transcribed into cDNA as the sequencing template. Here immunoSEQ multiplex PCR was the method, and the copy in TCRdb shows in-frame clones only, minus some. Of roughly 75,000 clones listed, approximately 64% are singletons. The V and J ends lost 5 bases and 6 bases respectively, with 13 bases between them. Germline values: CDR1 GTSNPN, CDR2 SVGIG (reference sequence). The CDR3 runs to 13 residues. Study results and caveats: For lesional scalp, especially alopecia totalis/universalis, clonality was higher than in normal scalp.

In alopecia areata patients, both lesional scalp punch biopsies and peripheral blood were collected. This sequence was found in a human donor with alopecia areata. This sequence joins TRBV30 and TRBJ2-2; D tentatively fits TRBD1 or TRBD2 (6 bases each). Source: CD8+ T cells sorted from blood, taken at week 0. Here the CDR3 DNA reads TGTGCCTGGGGGACCGGGGGCGCCGGGGAGCTGTTTTTT. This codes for CAWGTGGAGELFF.